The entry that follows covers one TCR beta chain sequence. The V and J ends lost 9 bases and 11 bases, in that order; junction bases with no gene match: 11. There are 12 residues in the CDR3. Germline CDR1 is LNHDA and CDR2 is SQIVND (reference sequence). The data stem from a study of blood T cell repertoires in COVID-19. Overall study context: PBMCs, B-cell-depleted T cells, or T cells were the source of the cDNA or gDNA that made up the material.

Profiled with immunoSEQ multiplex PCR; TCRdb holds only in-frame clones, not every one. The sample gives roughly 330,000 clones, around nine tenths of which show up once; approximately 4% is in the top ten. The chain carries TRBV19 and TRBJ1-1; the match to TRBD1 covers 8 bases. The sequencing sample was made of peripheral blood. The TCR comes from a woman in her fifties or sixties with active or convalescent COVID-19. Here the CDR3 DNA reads TGTGCCAGCGGACAGGGAAGGGACTTGGCTTTCTTT. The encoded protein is CASGQGRDLAFF.